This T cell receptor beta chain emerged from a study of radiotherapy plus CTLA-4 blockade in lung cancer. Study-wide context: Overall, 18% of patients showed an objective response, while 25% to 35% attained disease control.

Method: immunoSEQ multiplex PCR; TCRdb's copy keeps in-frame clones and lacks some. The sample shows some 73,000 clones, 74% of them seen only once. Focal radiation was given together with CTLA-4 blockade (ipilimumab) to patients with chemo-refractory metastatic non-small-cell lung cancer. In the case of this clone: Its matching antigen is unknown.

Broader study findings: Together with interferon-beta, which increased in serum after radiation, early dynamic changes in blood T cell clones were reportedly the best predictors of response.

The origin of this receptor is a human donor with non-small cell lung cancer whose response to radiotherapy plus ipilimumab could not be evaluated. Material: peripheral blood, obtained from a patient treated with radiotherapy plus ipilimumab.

In DNA form, the CDR3 reads TGTGCCAGCTCACCACGCGGACAGGGCGGAGAGACCCAGTACTTC. Amino acid sequence: CASSPRGQGGETQYF. The V and J genes are TRBV18 and TRBJ2-5; TRBD1 agrees at 8 bases. With 1 base clipped from V and 4 bases from J, the junction kept 5 bases outside the gene matches. CDR1 and CDR2 (germline): KGHSH, LQKENI. The CDR3 is 15 amino acids.